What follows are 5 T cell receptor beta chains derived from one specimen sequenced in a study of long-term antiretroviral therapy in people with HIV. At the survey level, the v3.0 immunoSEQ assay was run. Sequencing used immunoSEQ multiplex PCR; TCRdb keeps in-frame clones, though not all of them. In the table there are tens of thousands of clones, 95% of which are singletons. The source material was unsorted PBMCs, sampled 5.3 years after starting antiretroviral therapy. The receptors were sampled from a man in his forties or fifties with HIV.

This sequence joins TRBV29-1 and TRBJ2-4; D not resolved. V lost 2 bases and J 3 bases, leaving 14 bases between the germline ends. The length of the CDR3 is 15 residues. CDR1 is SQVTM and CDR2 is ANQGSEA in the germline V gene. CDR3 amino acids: CSVEYGWGSKNIQYF. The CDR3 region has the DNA TGCAGCGTTGAATATGGGTGGGGAAGCAAAAACATTCAGTACTTC.

The CDR3 protein is CASSLGENTEAFF. The CDR3 DNA reads TGTGCCAGCAGTCTGGGGGAGAACACTGAAGCTTTCTTT. The V gene is TRBV7-9, the J gene TRBJ1-1; TRBD1 is a possible D gene (5 bases). The germline V and J ends were trimmed by 6 bases and 1 base, with 9 bases remaining between them. The length of the CDR3 is 13 residues. Germline V gene lookup returns CDR1 SEHNR and CDR2 FQNEAQ (reference sequence).

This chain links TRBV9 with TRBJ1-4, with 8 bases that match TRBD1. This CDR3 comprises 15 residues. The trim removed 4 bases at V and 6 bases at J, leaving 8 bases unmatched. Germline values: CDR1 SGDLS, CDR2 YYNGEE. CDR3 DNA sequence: TGTGCCAGCAGCTCCTCGACAGGGGCGGATGAAAAACTGTTTTTT. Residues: CASSSSTGADEKLFF.

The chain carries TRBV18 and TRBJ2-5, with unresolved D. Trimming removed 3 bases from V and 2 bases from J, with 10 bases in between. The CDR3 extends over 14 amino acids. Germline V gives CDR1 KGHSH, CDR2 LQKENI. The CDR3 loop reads CASSPRRSQETQYF. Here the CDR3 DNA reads TGTGCCAGCTCACCCCGACGGAGTCAAGAGACCCAGTACTTC.

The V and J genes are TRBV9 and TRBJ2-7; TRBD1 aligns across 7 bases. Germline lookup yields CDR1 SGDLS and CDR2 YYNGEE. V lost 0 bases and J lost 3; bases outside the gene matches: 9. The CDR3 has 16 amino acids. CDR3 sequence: CASSVGTGQQNYEQYF. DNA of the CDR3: TGTGCCAGCAGCGTAGGAACGGGACAGCAAAACTACGAGCAGTACTTC.